This TCR beta chain was documented in a study of CD8 T cells in Susac syndrome. The CDR3 consists of 17 residues. Germline trimming cut 4 bases from V and 2 bases from J; bases unmatched to any gene: 12. Looked up from germline, CDR1 is LGHNA and CDR2 is YNFKEQ. Random hexamers primed reverse transcription of about 0.45 to 1 ug RNA. TCRdb reprocessed the immunoSEQ multiplex PCR reads via MiXCR and lists one record per CDR3 protein. Among roughly 200,000 distinct CDR3 sequences listed, 95% were seen once. This rearrangement joins TRBV4-2 to TRBJ2-5, with 8 positions matching TRBD2. The sample consisted of CD4+ T cells from PBMCs. The TCR was taken from a human donor with multiple sclerosis. DNA for the CDR3: TGTGCCAGCAGCCCAAGACAAGCGGGGGCCGTACAAGAGACCCAGTACTTC. It specifies CASSPRQAGAVQETQYF.